This T cell receptor beta chain was found in a study of a mutant IDH1 vaccine in newly diagnosed glioma. Regarding time point: week 5, during vaccination. Vaccine doses each comprised 300 ug of mutant IDH1 20-mer peptide, with topical imiquimod. On this clone itself: The antigen is unknown.

TCRdb's copy holds only in-frame clones and misses some; the assay was immunoSEQ multiplex PCR. The sample lists about 50,000 clones; about 86% were seen once. V lost 0 bases, J lost 0 bases, and 16 bases lay in between. The CDR3 contains 19 residues. V is TRBV5-7 and J is TRBJ2-6; D is ambiguous. TRBV5-7 is known as an ORF, though its function is uncertain. The source material was PBMCs, sampled from a glioma patient whose treatment included an IDH1 peptide vaccine. The source of this sequence is a woman aged 50 to 65 with glioma. The CDR3 region is CASSLGWRLYHSGANVLTF. DNA for the CDR3: TGTGCCAGCAGCTTGGGATGGCGCCTCTATCACTCTGGGGCCAACGTCCTGACTTTC.